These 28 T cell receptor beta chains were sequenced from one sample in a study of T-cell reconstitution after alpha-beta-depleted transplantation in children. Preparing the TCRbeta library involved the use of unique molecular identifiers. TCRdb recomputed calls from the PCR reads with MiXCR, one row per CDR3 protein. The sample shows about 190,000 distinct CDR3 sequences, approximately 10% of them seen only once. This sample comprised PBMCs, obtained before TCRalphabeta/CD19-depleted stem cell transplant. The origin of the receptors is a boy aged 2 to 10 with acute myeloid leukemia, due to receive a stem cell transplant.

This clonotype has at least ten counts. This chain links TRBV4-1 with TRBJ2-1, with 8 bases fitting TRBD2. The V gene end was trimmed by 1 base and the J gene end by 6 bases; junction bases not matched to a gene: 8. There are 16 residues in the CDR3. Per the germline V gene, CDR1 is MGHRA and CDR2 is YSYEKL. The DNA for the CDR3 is TGCGCCAGCAGCCAAGGGGCTGCTAGCGGGCGCAATGAGCAGTTCTTC. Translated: CASSQGAASGRNEQFF.

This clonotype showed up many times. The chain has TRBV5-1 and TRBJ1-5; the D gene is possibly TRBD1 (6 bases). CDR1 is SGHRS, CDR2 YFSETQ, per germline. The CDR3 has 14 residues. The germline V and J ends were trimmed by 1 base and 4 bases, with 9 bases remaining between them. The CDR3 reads CASSLTGINQPQHF. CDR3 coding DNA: TGCGCCAGCAGCTTGACAGGGATTAATCAGCCCCAGCATTTT.

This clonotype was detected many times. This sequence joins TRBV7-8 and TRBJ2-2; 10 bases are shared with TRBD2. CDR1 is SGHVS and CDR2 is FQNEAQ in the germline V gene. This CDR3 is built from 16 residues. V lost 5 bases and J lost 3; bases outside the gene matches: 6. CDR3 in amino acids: CASSANSGRYTGELFF. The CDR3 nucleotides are TGTGCCAGCAGCGCAAATAGCGGGAGGTACACCGGGGAGCTGTTTTTT.

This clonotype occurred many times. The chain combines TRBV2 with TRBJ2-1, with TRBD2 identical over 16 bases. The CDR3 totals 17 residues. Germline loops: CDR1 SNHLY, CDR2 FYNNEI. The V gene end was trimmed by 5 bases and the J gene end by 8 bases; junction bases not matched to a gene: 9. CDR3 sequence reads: CASSWGTSGRALHEQFF. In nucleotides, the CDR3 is TGTGCCAGCAGTTGGGGGACTAGCGGGAGGGCCTTGCATGAGCAGTTCTTC.

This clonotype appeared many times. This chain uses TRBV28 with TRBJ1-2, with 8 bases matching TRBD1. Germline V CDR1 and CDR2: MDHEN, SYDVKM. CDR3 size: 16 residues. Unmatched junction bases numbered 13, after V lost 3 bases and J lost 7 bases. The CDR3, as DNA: TGTGCCAGCAGTTTGAGGTCAGGGGGCGACTACATTGGCTACACCTTC. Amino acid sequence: CASSLRSGGDYIGYTF.

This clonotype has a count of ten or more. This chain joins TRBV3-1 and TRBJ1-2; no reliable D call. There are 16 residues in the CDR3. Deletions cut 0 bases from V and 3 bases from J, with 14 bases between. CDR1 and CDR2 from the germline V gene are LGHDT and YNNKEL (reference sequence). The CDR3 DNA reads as TGTGCCAGCAGCCAAGATGGGAACATTAGGGACTATGGCTACACCTTC. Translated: CASSQDGNIRDYGYTF. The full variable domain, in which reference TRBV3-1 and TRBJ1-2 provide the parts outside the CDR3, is DTAVSQTPKYLVTQMGNDKSIKCEQNLGHDTMYWYKQDSKKFLKIMFSYNNKELIINETVPNRFSPKSPDKAHLNLHINSLELGDSAVYFCASSQDGNIRDYGYTFGSGTRLTVV.

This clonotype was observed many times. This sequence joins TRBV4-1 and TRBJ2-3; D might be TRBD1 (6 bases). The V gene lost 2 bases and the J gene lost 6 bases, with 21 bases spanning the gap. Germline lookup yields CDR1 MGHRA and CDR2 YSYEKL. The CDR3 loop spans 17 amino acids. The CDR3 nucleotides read TGCGCCAGCAGCCAATACCCAGACAGGCCAGCTCCTGATACGCAGTATTTT. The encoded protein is CASSQYPDRPAPDTQYF.

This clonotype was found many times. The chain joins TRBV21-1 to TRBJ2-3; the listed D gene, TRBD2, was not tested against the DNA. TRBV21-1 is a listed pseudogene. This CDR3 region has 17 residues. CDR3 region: CASSARLAGVSTDTQYF. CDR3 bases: TGTGCCAGCAGCGCTCGACTAGCGGGGGTCAGCACAGATACGCAGTATTTT.

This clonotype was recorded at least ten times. The CDR3 nucleotides read TGTGCCAGCAGTGAGTTGAGACAGGGTAGTTACGAGCAGTACTTC. It specifies CASSELRQGSYEQYF. This sequence joins TRBV2 and TRBJ2-7, with 7 bases aligning to TRBD1. The germline gives CDR1 SNHLY, CDR2 FYNNEI. V trimming: 3 bases; J trimming: 4 bases; junction bases outside the gene matches: 9. The CDR3 extends over 15 amino acids.

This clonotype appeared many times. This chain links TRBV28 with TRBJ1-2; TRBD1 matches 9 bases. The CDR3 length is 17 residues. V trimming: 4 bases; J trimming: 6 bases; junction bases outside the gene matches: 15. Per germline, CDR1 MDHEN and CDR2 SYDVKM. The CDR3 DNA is TGTGCCAGCAGTTCACGACAGGGGGGGTTTACGTCGGATGGCTACACCTTC. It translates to CASSSRQGGFTSDGYTF.

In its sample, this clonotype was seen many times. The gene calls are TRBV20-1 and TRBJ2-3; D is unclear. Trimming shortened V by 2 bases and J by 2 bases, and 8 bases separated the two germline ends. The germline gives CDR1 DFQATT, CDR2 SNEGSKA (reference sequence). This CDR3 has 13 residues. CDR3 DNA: TGCAGTGCTAGACCCCACCCCACAGATACGCAGTATTTT. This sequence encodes CSARPHPTDTQYF.

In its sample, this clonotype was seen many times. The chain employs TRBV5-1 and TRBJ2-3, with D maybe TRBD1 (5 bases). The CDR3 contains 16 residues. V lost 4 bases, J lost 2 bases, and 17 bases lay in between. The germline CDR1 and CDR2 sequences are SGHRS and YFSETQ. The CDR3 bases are TGCGCCAGCAGCCTGGAGACTGTGGGGCTCACAGATACGCAGTATTTT. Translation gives CASSLETVGLTDTQYF.

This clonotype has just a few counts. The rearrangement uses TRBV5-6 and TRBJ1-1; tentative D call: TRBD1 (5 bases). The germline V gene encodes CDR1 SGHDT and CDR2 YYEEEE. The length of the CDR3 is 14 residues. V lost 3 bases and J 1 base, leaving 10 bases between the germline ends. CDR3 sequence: CASSWRDGNTEAFF. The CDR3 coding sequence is TGTGCCAGCAGCTGGCGGGACGGGAACACTGAAGCTTTCTTT.

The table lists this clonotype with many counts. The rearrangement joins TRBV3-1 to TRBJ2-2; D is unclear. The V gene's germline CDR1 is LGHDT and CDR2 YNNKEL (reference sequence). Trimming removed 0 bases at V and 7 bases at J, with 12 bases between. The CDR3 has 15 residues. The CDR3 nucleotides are TGTGCCAGCAGCCAAGAATTCGGGTTTAACGGGGAGCTGTTTTTT. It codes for CASSQEFGFNGELFF. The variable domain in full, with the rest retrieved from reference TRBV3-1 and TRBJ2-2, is DTAVSQTPKYLVTQMGNDKSIKCEQNLGHDTMYWYKQDSKKFLKIMFSYNNKELIINETVPNRFSPKSPDKAHLNLHINSLELGDSAVYFCASSQEFGFNGELFFGEGSRLTVL.

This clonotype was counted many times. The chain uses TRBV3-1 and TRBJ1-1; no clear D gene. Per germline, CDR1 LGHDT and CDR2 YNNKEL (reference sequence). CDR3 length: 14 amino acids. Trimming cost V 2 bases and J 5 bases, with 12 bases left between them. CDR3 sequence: CASSQQERKTEAFF. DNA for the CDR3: TGTGCCAGCAGCCAACAGGAAAGGAAAACTGAAGCTTTCTTT.

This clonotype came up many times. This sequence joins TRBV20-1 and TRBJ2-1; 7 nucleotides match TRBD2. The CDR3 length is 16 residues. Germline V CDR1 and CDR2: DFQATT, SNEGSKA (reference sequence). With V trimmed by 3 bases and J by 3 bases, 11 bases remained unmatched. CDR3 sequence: CSASLAGVAFYNEQFF. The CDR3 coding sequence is TGCAGTGCTAGTCTGGCGGGAGTAGCTTTCTACAATGAGCAGTTCTTC.

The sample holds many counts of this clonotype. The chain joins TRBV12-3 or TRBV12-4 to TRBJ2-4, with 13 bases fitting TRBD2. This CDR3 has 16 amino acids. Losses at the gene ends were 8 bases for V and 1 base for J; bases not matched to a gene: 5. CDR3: CASRTSGSGAKNIQYF. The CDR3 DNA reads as TGTGCCAGCCGGACTAGCGGGAGCGGGGCCAAAAACATTCAGTACTTC.

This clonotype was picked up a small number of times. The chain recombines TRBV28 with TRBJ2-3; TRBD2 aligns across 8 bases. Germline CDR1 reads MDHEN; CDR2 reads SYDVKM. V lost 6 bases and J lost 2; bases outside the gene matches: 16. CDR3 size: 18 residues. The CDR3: CASRSSGSLWGATDTQYF. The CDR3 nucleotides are TGTGCCAGCAGGTCGAGCGGGAGCCTGTGGGGGGCCACAGATACGCAGTATTTT.

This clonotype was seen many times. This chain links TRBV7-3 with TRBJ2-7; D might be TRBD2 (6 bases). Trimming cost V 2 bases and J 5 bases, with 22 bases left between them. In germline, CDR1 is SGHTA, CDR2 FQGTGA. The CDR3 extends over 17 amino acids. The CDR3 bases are TGTGCCAGCAGCTTACGTGGCGGGACTCCCCTCGTTCACGAGCAGTACGTC. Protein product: CASSLRGGTPLVHEQYV.

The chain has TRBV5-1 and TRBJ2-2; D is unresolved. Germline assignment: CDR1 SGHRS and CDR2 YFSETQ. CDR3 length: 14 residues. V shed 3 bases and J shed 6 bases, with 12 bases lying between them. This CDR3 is CASSSKVFSGELFF. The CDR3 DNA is TGCGCCAGCAGCTCCAAGGTGTTCTCCGGGGAGCTGTTTTTT.

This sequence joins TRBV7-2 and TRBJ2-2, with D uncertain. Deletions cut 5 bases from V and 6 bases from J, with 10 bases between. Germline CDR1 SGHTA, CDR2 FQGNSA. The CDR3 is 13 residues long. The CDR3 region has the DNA TGTGCCAGCAGCCCCAGTCGGGCCGGGGAGCTGTTTTTT. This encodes CASSPSRAGELFF.

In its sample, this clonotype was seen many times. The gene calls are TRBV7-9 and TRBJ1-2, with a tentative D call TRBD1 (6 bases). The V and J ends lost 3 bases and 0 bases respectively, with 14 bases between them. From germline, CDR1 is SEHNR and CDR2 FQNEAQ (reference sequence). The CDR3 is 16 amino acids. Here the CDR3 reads CASSFGEDSSNYGYTF. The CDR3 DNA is TGTGCCAGCAGCTTTGGGGAGGACAGTTCTAACTATGGCTACACCTTC. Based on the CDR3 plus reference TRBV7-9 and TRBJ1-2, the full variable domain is DTGVSQNPRHKITKRGQNVTFRCDPISEHNRLYWYRQTLGQGPEFLTYFQNEAQLEKSRLLSDRFSAERPKGSFSTLEIQRTEQGDSAMYLCASSFGEDSSNYGYTFGSGTRLTVV.

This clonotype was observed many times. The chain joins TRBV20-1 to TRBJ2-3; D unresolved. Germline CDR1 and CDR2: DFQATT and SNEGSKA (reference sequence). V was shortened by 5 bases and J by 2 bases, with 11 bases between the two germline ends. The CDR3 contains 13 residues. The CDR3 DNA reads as TGCAGTGCTCACCGACTGATCACAGATACGCAGTATTTT. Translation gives CSAHRLITDTQYF.

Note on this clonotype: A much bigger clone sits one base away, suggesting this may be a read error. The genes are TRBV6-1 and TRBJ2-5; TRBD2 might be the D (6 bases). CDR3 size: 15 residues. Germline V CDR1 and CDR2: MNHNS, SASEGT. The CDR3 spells CASNEAAGIEETQYF. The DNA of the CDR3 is TGTGCCAGCAATGAAGCAGCGGGTATCGAAGAGACCCAGTACTTC.

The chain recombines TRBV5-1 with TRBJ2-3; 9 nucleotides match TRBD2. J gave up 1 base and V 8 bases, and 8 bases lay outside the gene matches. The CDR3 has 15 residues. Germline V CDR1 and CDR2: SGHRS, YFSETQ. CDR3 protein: CASRMLAGGTDTQYF. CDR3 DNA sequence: TGCGCCAGTCGGATGTTAGCGGGAGGCACAGATACGCAGTATTTT.

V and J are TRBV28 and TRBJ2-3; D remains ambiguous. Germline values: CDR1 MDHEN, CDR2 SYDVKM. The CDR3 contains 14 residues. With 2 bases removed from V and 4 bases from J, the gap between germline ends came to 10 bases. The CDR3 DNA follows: TGTGCCAGCAGTTTAACCCCAGCGCCAGATACGCAGTATTTT. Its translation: CASSLTPAPDTQYF.

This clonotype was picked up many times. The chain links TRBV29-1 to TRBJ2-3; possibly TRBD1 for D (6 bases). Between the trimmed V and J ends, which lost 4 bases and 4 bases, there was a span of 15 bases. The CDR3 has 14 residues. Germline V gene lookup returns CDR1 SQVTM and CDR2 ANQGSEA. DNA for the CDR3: TGCAGCGTTGTGGACAGCGCCTGGGCAGATACGCAGTATTTT. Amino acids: CSVVDSAWADTQYF.

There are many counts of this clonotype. The CDR3 loop is CSAALAGGGYNEQFF. CDR3 coding DNA: TGCAGTGCTGCCTTAGCGGGAGGAGGATACAATGAGCAGTTCTTC. The rearrangement uses TRBV20-1 and TRBJ2-1, with 10 bases matching TRBD2. CDR3 length: 15 residues. CDR1 and CDR2 from the germline V gene are DFQATT and SNEGSKA (reference sequence). V lost 5 bases and J lost 4; bases outside the gene matches: 8.